This entry describes one TCR beta chain. What it binds is not known. This PCR relied on a set of 60 Vbeta primers and 13 Jbeta primers. This table comes from immunoSEQ multiplex PCR, and its TCRdb copy is limited to in-frame clones, with some not included. The sample includes around 110,000 clones, roughly three quarters seen only once; the top ten take roughly 1.5%. This entry belongs to a study of cytomegalovirus exposure and HLA in healthy donors. The CDR3 covers 16 residues. V shed 0 bases and J shed 1 base, with 13 bases lying between them. Germline loops: CDR1 SGHNT, CDR2 YYREEE (reference sequence). Study findings and constraints: TCR beta chain V- and J-gene trimming was linked, in a later analysis, to a missense variant in DCLRE1C. Most TCRs appeared rarely, but some public TCRs recurred in many donors. Later work found that TCR association rates differed between HLA loci; DRB1 had the most and HLA-C the fewest.

This chain uses TRBV5-4 with TRBJ1-1; perhaps TRBD1 as D (5 bases). The source is a woman younger than 30 in good health and CMV-seronegative. Sequenced material: PBMCs. In DNA form, the CDR3 reads TGTGCCAGCAGCTTGGACGTGGGCCAGGGGAACACTGAAGCTTTCTTT. Translated, it gives CASSLDVGQGNTEAFF.